A selection of T cell receptor beta chains follows, all from one sample in a study of regulatory T cells in long-lasting Graves disease. A single record per CDR3 protein comes from TCRdb applying MiXCR to the multiplex PCR reads. The table records around 460,000 distinct CDR3 sequences, 22% of them present only once. Sequenced material: peripheral blood mononuclear cells (PBMCs), taken when the disease was refractory, from a patient treated with antithyroid drugs. The receptors were gathered from a female donor with Graves disease. CDR3s include the opening cysteine and the closing phenylalanine or tryptophan. The D gene is left open where the match is weak. Not all rows give a size; the values are once, few, many and, for expanded clones, a class.

size: few
J: TRBJ1-2
D: .
V: TRBV6-1
DNA: TGTGTCAGCACCCCCGGACGGTTCTATGGCTACACCTTC
CDR3: CVSTPGRFYGYTF

size: .
J: TRBJ2-6
D: .
V: TRBV7-8
DNA: TGTGCCAGCAGTCTTTTTGGCGGCTCTGGGGCCAGCGTCCTGACTTTC
CDR3: CASSLFGGSGASVLTF

size: many
J: TRBJ1-1
D: .
V: TRBV12-3/TRBV12-4
DNA: TGTGCCAGCAGAAATGACAGTTTCATGAACACTGAAGCTTTCTTT
CDR3: CASRNDSFMNTEAFF

size: .
J: TRBJ2-7
D: TRBD2
V: TRBV20-1
DNA: TGCAGTGCTAGAGGTGGACTAGCGTCCTACGAGCAGTACTTC
CDR3: CSARGGLASYEQYF

size: many
J: TRBJ1-2
D: .
V: TRBV27
DNA: TGTGCCAGCAGAATCCTTGGACAGCCATTTTATGGCTACACCTTC
CDR3: CASRILGQPFYGYTF

size: .
J: TRBJ2-7
D: .
V: TRBV28
DNA: TGTGCCAGCAGCCCCGCCCTTGGGGGTAGCGAGCAGTACTTC
CDR3: CASSPALGGSEQYF

size: many
J: TRBJ2-7
D: .
V: TRBV6-1
DNA: TGTGCCAGCAGCCTTGGTAAGGAGCAGTACTTC
CDR3: CASSLGKEQYF

size: .
J: TRBJ2-4
D: .
V: TRBV7-9
DNA: TGTGCCAGCAGCTTAGGCCCATGGGGGGACATTCAGTACTTC
CDR3: CASSLGPWGDIQYF

size: .
J: TRBJ1-2
D: .
V: TRBV9
DNA: TGTGCCAGCAGCGTATCCGGGTCCCACTATGGCTACACCTTC
CDR3: CASSVSGSHYGYTF

size: .
J: TRBJ2-7
D: .
V: TRBV4-3
DNA: TGCGCCAGCAGCGCTATTGGGACCCCGGCGGATGAAGAGCAGTACTTC
CDR3: CASSAIGTPADEEQYF

size: few
J: TRBJ2-7
D: .
V: TRBV5-6
DNA: TGTGCCAGCAGCTTGTTGACGGGAGCCGCCTACGAGCAGTACTTC
CDR3: CASSLLTGAAYEQYF

size: .
J: TRBJ2-3
D: .
V: TRBV2
DNA: TGTGCCAGCAGTGAACCTACACCGACAGATACGCAGTATTTT
CDR3: CASSEPTPTDTQYF

size: .
J: TRBJ2-1
D: .
V: TRBV15
DNA: TGTGCCACCAGAGGCGGGTCCGACGGAAGCTCCTACAATGAGCAGTTCTTC
CDR3: CATRGGSDGSSYNEQFF

size: .
J: TRBJ1-3
D: .
V: TRBV28
DNA: TGTGCCAGCAGTTTCGCACGACAGTTCTCTGGAAACACCATATATTTT
CDR3: CASSFARQFSGNTIYF

size: .
J: TRBJ1-2
D: .
V: TRBV28
DNA: TGTGCCAGCAGCTTGGGGTTCGGCTACACCTTC
CDR3: CASSLGFGYTF

size: many
J: TRBJ1-2
D: .
V: TRBV5-1
DNA: TGCGCCAGCAGCTCGATTCAGGGGAACTATGGCTACACCTTC
CDR3: CASSSIQGNYGYTF

size: many
J: TRBJ2-7
D: TRBD1
V: TRBV7-6
DNA: TGTGCCAGCAGCTTAGCCCAGGGGGCACACGAGCAGTACTTC
CDR3: CASSLAQGAHEQYF

size: .
J: TRBJ2-2
D: .
V: TRBV6-2/TRBV6-3
DNA: TGTGCCAGCAGTTATTCTAGCGCGACCACCGGGGAGCTGTTTTTT
CDR3: CASSYSSATTGELFF

size: many
J: TRBJ2-5
D: TRBD2
V: TRBV10-3
DNA: TGTGCCATCAAAACGCGACTAGCGGGAGTAGAGACCCAGTACTTC
CDR3: CAIKTRLAGVETQYF

size: .
J: TRBJ2-7
D: .
V: TRBV9
DNA: TGTGCCAGCAGCGGGGGCCCTGCCTACGAGCAGTACTTC
CDR3: CASSGGPAYEQYF

size: .
J: TRBJ2-7
D: .
V: TRBV4-3
DNA: TGCGCCAGCAGCCAAGATCTCGGTGGGAGAGTAGGGCAGTACTTC
CDR3: CASSQDLGGRVGQYF

size: .
J: TRBJ2-3
D: .
V: TRBV29-1
DNA: TGCAGCGTTGAAGATCCGGCTAGCCGCGATACGCAGTATTTT
CDR3: CSVEDPASRDTQYF

size: .
J: TRBJ2-7
D: .
V: TRBV5-1
DNA: TGCGCCAGCAGCTTTTTAAGCTCCCCCAGCGGGCCTAAAGGGGAGCAGTACTTC
CDR3: CASSFLSSPSGPKGEQYF

size: many
J: TRBJ2-2
D: TRBD2
V: TRBV12-3/TRBV12-4
DNA: TGTGCCAGCACCCCTAGCGGGAGGGCCACCGGGGAGCTGTTTTTT
CDR3: CASTPSGRATGELFF

size: .
J: TRBJ2-5
D: TRBD2
V: TRBV24-1
DNA: TGTGCCACCAGTGATCCTTCTTGGACTAGCGGGGGGGCTGAGACCCAGTACTTC
CDR3: CATSDPSWTSGGAETQYF

size: .
J: TRBJ1-2
D: .
V: TRBV29-1
DNA: TGCAGCGTTGTTTCCGGTAACTATGGCTACACCTTC
CDR3: CSVVSGNYGYTF

size: few
J: TRBJ1-2
D: .
V: TRBV5-1
DNA: TGCGCCAGCAGCCGAAGTCGGACAGTGAACTATGGCTACACCTTC
CDR3: CASSRSRTVNYGYTF

size: few
J: TRBJ2-7
D: .
V: TRBV4-3
DNA: TGCGCCAGCAGCCAAGAGTCCTGGAACGAGCAGTACTTC
CDR3: CASSQESWNEQYF

size: .
J: TRBJ1-2
D: TRBD1
V: TRBV7-3
DNA: TGTGCCAGCAGCCCTCAGGGGGGCGGCTATGGCTACACCTTC
CDR3: CASSPQGGGYGYTF

size: few
J: TRBJ2-3
D: TRBD1
V: TRBV11-1
DNA: TGTGCCAGCAGCTTTCGGACAGGGGGCGGAGATACGCAGTATTTT
CDR3: CASSFRTGGGDTQYF

size: many
J: TRBJ1-1
D: .
V: TRBV2
DNA: TGTGCCAGCGGTGACGCGGGGATGAACACTGAAGCTTTCTTT
CDR3: CASGDAGMNTEAFF

size: many
J: TRBJ1-2
D: TRBD1
V: TRBV6-1
DNA: TGTGCCAGCACATCCTCACAGGGGACTGGCTACACCTTC
CDR3: CASTSSQGTGYTF

size: many
J: TRBJ1-2
D: .
V: TRBV2
DNA: TGTGCCAGCAGCTTAGCCCCCAACTATGGCTACACCTTC
CDR3: CASSLAPNYGYTF

size: many
J: TRBJ2-2
D: TRBD1
V: TRBV29-1
DNA: TGCAGCGTGAGGGCTACAGGGGACACCGGGGAGCTGTTTTTT
CDR3: CSVRATGDTGELFF

size: .
J: TRBJ2-1
D: TRBD2
V: TRBV6-5
DNA: TGTGCCAGCAGTTACTCACCGGGGGGGGCAGGCAATGAGCAGTTCTTC
CDR3: CASSYSPGGAGNEQFF

size: many
J: TRBJ2-2
D: TRBD1
V: TRBV28
DNA: TGTGCCAGCAAAGGGGACAGGGGGAACACCGGGGAGCTGTTTTTT
CDR3: CASKGDRGNTGELFF

size: many
J: TRBJ1-3
D: .
V: TRBV7-2
DNA: TGTGCCAGCAGCTTAGGTGGCACCATATATTTT
CDR3: CASSLGGTIYF

size: many
J: TRBJ2-5
D: TRBD2
V: TRBV3-1
DNA: TGTGCCAGCAGCCGAGCGGGAGCACAAGAGACCCAGTACTTC
CDR3: CASSRAGAQETQYF

size: many
J: TRBJ1-5
D: .
V: TRBV6-1
DNA: TGTGCCAGCAGTGAACAGGGCTGGCAGCCCCAGCATTTT
CDR3: CASSEQGWQPQHF

size: few
J: TRBJ1-1
D: .
V: TRBV30
DNA: TGTGCCTGGAGTGCCGCAGGACACACTGAAGCTTTCTTT
CDR3: CAWSAAGHTEAFF

size: many
J: TRBJ1-1
D: .
V: TRBV12-3/TRBV12-4
DNA: TGTGCCAGCAGAAGCTATACAGGTCTAGGGAACACTGAAGCTTTCTTT
CDR3: CASRSYTGLGNTEAFF

size: .
J: TRBJ1-2
D: .
V: TRBV7-2
DNA: TGTGCCAGCAGCTTGAGAAGGGGCGATGGTGGCTACACCTTC
CDR3: CASSLRRGDGGYTF

size: .
J: TRBJ1-1
D: .
V: TRBV5-1
DNA: TGCGCCAGCAGCTTGGACAGGATCTACACTGAAGCTTTCTTT
CDR3: CASSLDRIYTEAFF

size: few
J: TRBJ2-3
D: .
V: TRBV6-5
DNA: TGTGCCAGCAGTTACTCGAAGAGCACAGATACGCAGTATTTT
CDR3: CASSYSKSTDTQYF

size: few
J: TRBJ1-4
D: .
V: TRBV5-1
DNA: TGCGCCAGCAACAACAACCCAGGGGACGGGAATGAAAAACTGTTTTTT
CDR3: CASNNNPGDGNEKLFF

size: many
J: TRBJ1-2
D: .
V: TRBV27
DNA: TGTGCCAGCAGTTTATCGTGGCAATCCTATGGCTACACCTTC
CDR3: CASSLSWQSYGYTF

size: .
J: TRBJ1-1
D: .
V: TRBV19
DNA: TGTGCCAGTAGCCCGGCGCAGAGGGACACTGAAGCTTTCTTT
CDR3: CASSPAQRDTEAFF

size: few
J: TRBJ2-5
D: TRBD2
V: TRBV20-1
DNA: TGCAGTGCTGATAAAGCGGGGGTGGAGACCCAGTACTTC
CDR3: CSADKAGVETQYF

size: few
J: TRBJ2-3
D: .
V: TRBV2
DNA: TGTGCCAACACATCGGACAACACAGATACGCAGTATTTT
CDR3: CANTSDNTDTQYF